This TCR beta chain was retrieved from a study of molecular identifiers for immune sequencing clone quantification. This clonotype has only a few counts. One entry per CDR3 protein, called by TCRdb with MiXCR from the PCR reads. The profile covers 400,000 to 600,000 distinct CDR3 sequences, with around 23% appearing a single time and over 0.6% taken by the ten largest. The CDR3 runs to 15 residues. Trimming stripped 2 bases from V and 2 bases from J, with 9 bases between. Germline V gives CDR1 SGHTA, CDR2 FQGTGA. Sample: naive CD8+ T cells from blood, with Jurkat cell RNA spiked in. Subset indicated: FACS-sorted CD8+CD4-CCR7+CD45RA+ naive T cells. The J gene is TRBJ2-2, the V gene TRBV7-3, with unresolved D. This sequence was found in a human donor in good health. Some libraries in this study had Jurkat cell RNA spiked in. CDR3 DNA: TGTGCCAGCAGCTTAGTGCCGATCAACACCGGGGAGCTGTTTTTT. It yields the protein CASSLVPINTGELFF.